This T cell receptor beta chain was profiled in a study of blood T cell repertoires in COVID-19. Authors' processing steps: Estimates of nucleated cell counts were drawn from the amplification of reference gene primers. TCRdb's table, derived via immunoSEQ multiplex PCR, lists solely in-frame clones and lacks some. V, J and clone size derive from that table, while D and trimming were established from the DNA sequence. The profile shows nearly 300,000 clones, roughly 88% of them singletons. The germline V gene has CDR1 SGDLS and CDR2 YYNGEE. The CDR3 length is 14 residues. Trimming shortened V by 4 bases and J by 4 bases, and 14 bases separated the two germline ends.

The sequence was obtained from a woman in her 30s who had recovered from COVID-19. Sequencing was done on a sample of peripheral blood. V usage is TRBV9 and J usage is TRBJ1-1, with D perhaps TRBD1 (5 bases). CDR3 sequence (DNA): TGTGCCAGCAGCCCGGGAGGTGGGGGCACTGAAGCTTTCTTT. It specifies CASSPGGGGTEAFF.